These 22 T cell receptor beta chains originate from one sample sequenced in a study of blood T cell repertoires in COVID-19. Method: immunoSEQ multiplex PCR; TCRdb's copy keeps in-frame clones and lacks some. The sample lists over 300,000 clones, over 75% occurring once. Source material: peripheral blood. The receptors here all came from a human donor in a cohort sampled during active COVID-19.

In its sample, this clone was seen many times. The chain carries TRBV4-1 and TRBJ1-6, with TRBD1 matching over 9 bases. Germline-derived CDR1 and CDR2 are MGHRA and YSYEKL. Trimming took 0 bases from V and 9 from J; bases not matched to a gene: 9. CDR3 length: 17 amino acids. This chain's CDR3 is CASSQDRVGTGISPLHF. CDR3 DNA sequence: TGCGCCAGCAGCCAAGATCGTGTAGGGACAGGGATTTCACCCCTCCACTTT.

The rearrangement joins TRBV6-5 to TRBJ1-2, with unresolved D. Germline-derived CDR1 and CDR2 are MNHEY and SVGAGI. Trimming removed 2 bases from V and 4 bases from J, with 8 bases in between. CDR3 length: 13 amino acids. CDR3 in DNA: TGTGCCAGCAGTTACGAGGGCCCCTATGGCTACACCTTC. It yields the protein CASSYEGPYGYTF.

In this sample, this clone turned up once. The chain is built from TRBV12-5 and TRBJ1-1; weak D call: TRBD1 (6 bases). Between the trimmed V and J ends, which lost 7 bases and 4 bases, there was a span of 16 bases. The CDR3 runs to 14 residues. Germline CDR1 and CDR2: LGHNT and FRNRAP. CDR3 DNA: TGTGCTAGTGCCGCACAGGGAGGGGGCACTGAAGCTTTCTTT. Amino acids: CASAAQGGGTEAFF.

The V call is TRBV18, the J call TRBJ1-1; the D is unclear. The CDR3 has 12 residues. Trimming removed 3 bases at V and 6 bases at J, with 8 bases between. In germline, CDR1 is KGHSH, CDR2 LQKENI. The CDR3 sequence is CASSPIAAEAFF. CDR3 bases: TGTGCCAGCTCACCGATAGCCGCTGAAGCTTTCTTT.

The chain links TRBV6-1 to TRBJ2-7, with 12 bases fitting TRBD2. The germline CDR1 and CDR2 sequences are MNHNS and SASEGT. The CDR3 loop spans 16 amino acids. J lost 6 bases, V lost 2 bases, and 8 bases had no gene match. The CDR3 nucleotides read TGTGCCAGCAGTGAACAAAGACTAGCGGGGGTAGGCGAGCAGTACTTC. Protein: CASSEQRLAGVGEQYF.

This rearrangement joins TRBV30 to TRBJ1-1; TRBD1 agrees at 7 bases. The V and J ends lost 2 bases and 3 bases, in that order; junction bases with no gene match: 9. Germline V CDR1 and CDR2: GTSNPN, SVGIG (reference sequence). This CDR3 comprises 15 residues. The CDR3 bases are TGTGCCTGGAGTATCAGGGACAGCGAGTACACTGAAGCTTTCTTT. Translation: CAWSIRDSEYTEAFF.

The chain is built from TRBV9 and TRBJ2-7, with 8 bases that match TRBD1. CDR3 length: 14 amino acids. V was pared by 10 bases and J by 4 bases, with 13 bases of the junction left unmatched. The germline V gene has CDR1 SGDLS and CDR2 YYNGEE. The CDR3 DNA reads TGTGCCTCCTCCCCGGACAGGGATACTTACGAGCAGTACTTC. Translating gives CASSPDRDTYEQYF.

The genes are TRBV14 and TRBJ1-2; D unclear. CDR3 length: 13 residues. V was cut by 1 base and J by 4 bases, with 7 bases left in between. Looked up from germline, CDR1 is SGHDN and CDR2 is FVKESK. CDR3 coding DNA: TGTGCCAGCAGCCAAGGGGGAGCCTATGGCTACACCTTC. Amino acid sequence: CASSQGGAYGYTF.

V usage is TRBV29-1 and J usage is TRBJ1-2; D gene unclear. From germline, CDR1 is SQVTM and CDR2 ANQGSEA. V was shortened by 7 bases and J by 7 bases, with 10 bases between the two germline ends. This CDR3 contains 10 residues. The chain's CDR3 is CSAADSGYTF. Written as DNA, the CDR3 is TGCAGCGCCGCGGACTCTGGCTACACCTTC.

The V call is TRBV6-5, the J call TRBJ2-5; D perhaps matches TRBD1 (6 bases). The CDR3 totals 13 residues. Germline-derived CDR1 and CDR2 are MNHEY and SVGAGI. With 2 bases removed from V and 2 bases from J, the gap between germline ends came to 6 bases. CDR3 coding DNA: TGTGCCAGCAGTTACAGGGGGCAAGAGACCCAGTACTTC. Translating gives CASSYRGQETQYF.

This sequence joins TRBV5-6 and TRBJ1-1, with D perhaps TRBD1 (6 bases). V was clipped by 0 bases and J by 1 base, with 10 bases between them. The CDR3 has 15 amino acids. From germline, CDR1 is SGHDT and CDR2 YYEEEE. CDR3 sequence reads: CASSLVRGGNTEAFF. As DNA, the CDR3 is TGTGCCAGCAGCTTGGTGAGAGGGGGGAACACTGAAGCTTTCTTT.

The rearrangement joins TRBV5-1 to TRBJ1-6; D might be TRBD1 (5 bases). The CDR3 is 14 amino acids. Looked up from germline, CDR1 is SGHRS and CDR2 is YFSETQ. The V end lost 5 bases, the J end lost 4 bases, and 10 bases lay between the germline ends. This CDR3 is CASSDRKYNSPLHF. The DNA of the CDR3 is TGCGCCAGCAGTGACAGAAAATATAATTCACCCCTCCACTTT. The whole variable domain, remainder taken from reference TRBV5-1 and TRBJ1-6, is KAGVTQTPRYLIKTRGQQVTLSCSPISGHRSVSWYQQTPGQGLQFLFEYFSETQRNKGNFPGRFSGRQFSNSRSEMNVSTLELGDSALYLCASSDRKYNSPLHFGNGTRLTVT.

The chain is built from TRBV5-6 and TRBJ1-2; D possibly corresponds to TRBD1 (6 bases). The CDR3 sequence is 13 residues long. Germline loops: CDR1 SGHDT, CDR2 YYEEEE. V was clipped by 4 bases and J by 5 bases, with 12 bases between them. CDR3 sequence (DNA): TGTGCCAGCAGCGCCCGGACAGAGTATGGCTACACCTTC. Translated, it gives CASSARTEYGYTF.

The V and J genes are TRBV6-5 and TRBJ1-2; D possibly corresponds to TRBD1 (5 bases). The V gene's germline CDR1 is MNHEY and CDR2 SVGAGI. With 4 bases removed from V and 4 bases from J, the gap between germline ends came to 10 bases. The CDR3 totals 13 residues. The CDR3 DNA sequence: TGTGCCAGCAGTTTCGGCCAGGGCTATGGCTACACCTTC. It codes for CASSFGQGYGYTF.

CDR3 loop: CASSIPQGLTGELFF. The CDR3 nucleotides are TGTGCCAGCAGTATCCCACAGGGGTTAACCGGGGAGCTGTTTTTT. This rearrangement joins TRBV11-1 to TRBJ2-2; 7 bases are a match to TRBD1. The CDR3 length is 15 residues. CDR1 is SGHAT, CDR2 FQDESV, per germline (reference sequence). Trimming cost V 6 bases and J 5 bases; bases outside gene matches: 9. Complete variable domain (other parts from reference TRBV11-1 and TRBJ2-2): EAEVAQSPRYKITEKSQAVAFWCDPISGHATLYWYRQILGQGPELLVQFQDESVVDDSQLPKDRFSAERLKGVDSTLKIQPAELGDSAMYLCASSIPQGLTGELFFGEGSRLTVL.

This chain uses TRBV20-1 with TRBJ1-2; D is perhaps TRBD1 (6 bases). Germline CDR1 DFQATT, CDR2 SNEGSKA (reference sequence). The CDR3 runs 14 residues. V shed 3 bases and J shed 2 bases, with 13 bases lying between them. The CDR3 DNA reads TGCAGTGCTAGTACAGGGTTAGCCAACTATGGCTACACCTTC. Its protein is CSASTGLANYGYTF.

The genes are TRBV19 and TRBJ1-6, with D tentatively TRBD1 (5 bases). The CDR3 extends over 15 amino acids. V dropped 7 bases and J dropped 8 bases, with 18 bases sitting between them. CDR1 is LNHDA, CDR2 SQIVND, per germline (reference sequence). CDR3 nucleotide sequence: TGTGCCAGTACCTCCTTCGGGCAGGGCCATTCACCCCTCCACTTT. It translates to CASTSFGQGHSPLHF.

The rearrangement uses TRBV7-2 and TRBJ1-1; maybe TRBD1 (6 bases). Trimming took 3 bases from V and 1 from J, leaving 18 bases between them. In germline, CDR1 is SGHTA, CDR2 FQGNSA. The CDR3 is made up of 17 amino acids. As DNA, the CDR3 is TGTGCCAGCAGCTTGCCGGGGGGCGCGAAAGGGAACACTGAAGCTTTCTTT. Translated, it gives CASSLPGGAKGNTEAFF.

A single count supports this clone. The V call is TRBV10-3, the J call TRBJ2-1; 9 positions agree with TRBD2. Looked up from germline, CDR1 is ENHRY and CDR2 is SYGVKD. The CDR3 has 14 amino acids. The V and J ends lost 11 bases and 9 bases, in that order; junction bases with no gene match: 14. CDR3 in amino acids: CAPPGLARGSEQFF. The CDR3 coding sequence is TGTGCCCCACCGGGACTAGCAAGAGGCAGTGAGCAGTTCTTC.

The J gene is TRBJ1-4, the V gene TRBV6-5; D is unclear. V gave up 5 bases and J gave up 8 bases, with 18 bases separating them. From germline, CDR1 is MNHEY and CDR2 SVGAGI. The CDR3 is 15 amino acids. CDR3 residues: CASSTSGGLGEKLFF. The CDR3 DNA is TGTGCCAGCAGTACCTCTGGAGGGCTGGGAGAAAAACTGTTTTTT.

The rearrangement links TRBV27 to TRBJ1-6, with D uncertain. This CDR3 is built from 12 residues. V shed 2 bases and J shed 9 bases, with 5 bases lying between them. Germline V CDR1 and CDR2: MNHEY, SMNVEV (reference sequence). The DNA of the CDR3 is TGTGCCAGCAGTTTAAACGGTTCACCCCTCCACTTT. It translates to CASSLNGSPLHF.

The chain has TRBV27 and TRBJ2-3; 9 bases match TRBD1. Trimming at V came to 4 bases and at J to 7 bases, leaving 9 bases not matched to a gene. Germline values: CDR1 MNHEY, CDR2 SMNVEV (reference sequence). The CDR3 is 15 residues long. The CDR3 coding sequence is TGTGCCAGCAGTTCGCCGGGACAGGGACGGAATACGCAGTATTTT. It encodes CASSSPGQGRNTQYF.